This is a list of T cell receptor beta chains from one sample in a study of blood T cell repertoires in COVID-19. Profiling relied on immunoSEQ multiplex PCR, and the TCRdb table lists in-frame clones only, not all of them. The top ten clones hold about 2.5% of a sample with roughly 250,000 clones, roughly 93% of them seen once. The sample comprised PBMCs or T cells enriched from blood (not recorded which). These receptors all stem from a woman between 40 and 55 years old with acute COVID-19. Each CDR3 is given without its conserved first and last residue. The order of the fields is V gene, J gene, clone size, CDR3 protein. Clone size is stated in some rows and not others, as once, few, many or a class when expanded.

V: TRBV6-5; J: TRBJ2-5; size: NA; CDR3: ASSSSSGTTLKTQY
V: TRBV5-1; J: TRBJ2-5; size: NA; CDR3: ASSSGQGRETQY
V: TRBV19; J: TRBJ1-1; size: NA; CDR3: ASSIPRHQEMVNAF
V: TRBV7-2; J: TRBJ2-5; size: NA; CDR3: ASSLHWGLAAEETQY
V: TRBV7-9; J: TRBJ1-2; size: NA; CDR3: ASSHPDRDGYT
V: TRBV15; J: TRBJ1-2; size: NA; CDR3: ATSSLIPRGRGTNYGYT
V: TRBV2; J: TRBJ2-7; size: NA; CDR3: ASSELTGSYEQY
V: TRBV5-1; J: TRBJ2-3; size: NA; CDR3: ASSERGGADTQY
V: TRBV30; J: TRBJ2-4; size: NA; CDR3: AWNNPGQLNIQY
V: TRBV5-8; J: TRBJ1-4; size: NA; CDR3: ASSLVTGVSNEKLF
V: TRBV3-1/TRBV3-2; J: TRBJ2-2; size: once; CDR3: ASSPPGSGGVGGELF
V: TRBV12-1; J: TRBJ2-5; size: NA; CDR3: ASTRSGEVSLETQY
V: TRBV5-4; J: TRBJ1-2; size: NA; CDR3: ASSLLILGAGYT
V: TRBV2; J: TRBJ1-1; size: NA; CDR3: ASSFGTGAMNTEAF
V: TRBV7-8; J: TRBJ2-3; size: once; CDR3: ASSPERPSTDTQY
V: TRBV27; J: TRBJ2-5; size: NA; CDR3: ASAGTGGLAGVGETQY
V: TRBV6-5; J: TRBJ2-1; size: NA; CDR3: ASSYSRDSSTNEQF
V: TRBV5-5; J: TRBJ2-7; size: NA; CDR3: ASSFVLGESYEQY
V: TRBV6-5; J: TRBJ2-1; size: NA; CDR3: ASGGQGFYNEQF
V: TRBV9; J: TRBJ1-3; size: NA; CDR3: ASSPRQGMTGNTIY
V: TRBV28; J: TRBJ1-4; size: NA; CDR3: ASSAGGGRREKLF
V: TRBV7-9; J: TRBJ1-6; size: NA; CDR3: ASSLSGNGSPLH
V: TRBV19; J: TRBJ2-1; size: few; CDR3: ASSPRQVRSYNEQF
V: TRBV2; J: TRBJ2-7; size: NA; CDR3: ASRTSGGYEQY
V: TRBV29-1; J: TRBJ2-5; size: NA; CDR3: SVRQGQETQY
V: TRBV4-1; J: TRBJ2-7; size: NA; CDR3: ASSTTPNSYEQY